This is a list of T cell receptor beta chains from one sample in a study of T cells in Graves' hyperthyroidism and ophthalmopathy. One entry per CDR3 protein, called by TCRdb with MiXCR from the multiplex PCR reads. The sample lists about 700,000 distinct CDR3 sequences; 12% to 15% were seen once. The sequencing input was blood. The receptors here all came from a woman younger than 35 with Graves' hyperthyroidism. CDR3s include the opening cysteine and the closing phenylalanine or tryptophan. Fields, in order: J gene, V gene, D gene, clone size, CDR3 protein, CDR3 DNA. A D gene is named only where the DNA matches it firmly. Size is stated for part of the rows, as once, few or many counts, or as a class when the clone is expanded.

>TRBJ2-2|TRBV11-2|-|many
CASSGFAGTGELFF
TGTGCCAGCAGCGGATTCGCCGGGACCGGGGAGCTGTTTTTT
>TRBJ2-6|TRBV5-1|TRBD1|-
CASSTQGAGANVLTF
TGCGCCAGCAGCACACAGGGGGCTGGGGCCAACGTCCTGACTTTC
>TRBJ2-1|TRBV7-3|TRBD2|-
CASSVSGRAREQFF
TGTGCCAGCAGTGTAAGCGGGAGGGCCCGTGAGCAGTTCTTC
>TRBJ1-2|TRBV20-1|-|many
CSASGTSVGYTF
TGCAGTGCTAGCGGGACATCGGTCGGCTACACCTTC
>TRBJ2-4|TRBV6-1|TRBD1|few
CASRRGQGIEDIQYF
TGTGCCAGCAGGAGGGGACAGGGGATTGAAGACATTCAGTACTTC
>TRBJ1-5|TRBV7-6|-|-
CASSLEAGGNQPQHF
TGTGCCAGCAGCTTAGAGGCCGGGGGAAATCAGCCCCAGCATTTT
>TRBJ2-1|TRBV7-9|-|few
CASSRAGPRDGEQFF
TGTGCCAGCAGCCGAGCGGGTCCAAGAGACGGTGAGCAGTTCTTC
>TRBJ2-7|TRBV4-2|TRBD2|-
CASSQDNLGLADEQYF
TGTGCCAGCAGCCAAGACAATCTCGGACTAGCGGACGAGCAGTACTTC
>TRBJ1-1|TRBV29-1|-|few
CRRTAPGHLNTEAFF
TGCAGGAGGACAGCCCCAGGGCACTTAAACACTGAAGCTTTCTTT
>TRBJ2-4|TRBV20-1|-|many
CSAERLEGDIQYF
TGCAGTGCTGAGCGGTTGGAGGGGGACATTCAGTACTTC
>TRBJ2-3|TRBV30|-|-
CAWSRVLASTDTQYF
TGTGCCTGGAGTCGGGTCCTTGCCAGCACAGATACGCAGTATTTT
>TRBJ2-3|TRBV6-5|TRBD2|-
CASSLHPTSGSTDTQYF
TGTGCCAGCAGTTTACACCCTACTAGCGGGAGCACAGATACGCAGTATTTT
>TRBJ2-5|TRBV25-1|-|few
CASSGQRGTQYF
TGTGCCAGCAGCGGACAGAGGGGGACCCAGTACTTC
>TRBJ2-1|TRBV5-4|TRBD1|many
CASSLTGARYNEQFF
TGTGCCAGCAGCTTGACAGGGGCCCGTTACAATGAGCAGTTCTTC
>TRBJ1-5|TRBV15|TRBD1|-
CATRIGTDLTPGNQPQHF
TGTGCCACCAGGATTGGGACAGACCTGACCCCGGGAAATCAGCCCCAGCATTTT
>TRBJ1-5|TRBV30|-|many
CAWSPGGASGQPQHF
TGTGCCTGGAGTCCCGGCGGGGCCAGTGGGCAGCCCCAGCATTTT
>TRBJ2-3|TRBV13|TRBD1|-
CASSPWDRRTDTQYF
TGTGCCAGCAGCCCTTGGGACAGGAGGACAGATACGCAGTATTTT
>TRBJ1-5|TRBV2|-|few
CASSGRFKYMGNQPQHF
TGTGCCAGCAGTGGACGGTTCAAATATATGGGAAATCAGCCCCAGCATTTT
>TRBJ2-1|TRBV7-3|TRBD1|many
CASSLDRARSYNEQFF
TGTGCCAGCAGCTTGGACAGGGCCCGCTCCTACAATGAGCAGTTCTTC
>TRBJ1-2|TRBV20-1|-|-
CSALQGVYGYTF
TGCAGTGCTCTCCAGGGTGTCTATGGCTACACCTTC
>TRBJ1-5|TRBV2|TRBD1|many
CASSLGQGWDQPQHF
TGTGCCAGCAGTCTCGGACAGGGCTGGGATCAGCCCCAGCATTTT
>TRBJ2-3|TRBV20-1|TRBD2|many
CSARAALAGGPGADTQYF
TGCAGTGCTAGAGCCGCCCTGGCGGGAGGGCCCGGCGCAGATACGCAGTATTTT
>TRBJ2-7|TRBV20-1|-|many
CSAREAWPAAYEQYF
TGCAGTGCTAGAGAGGCCTGGCCTGCCGCCTACGAGCAGTACTTC
>TRBJ2-3|TRBV7-9|-|-
CASSPQGNPTDTQYF
TGTGCCAGCAGCCCCCAGGGGAACCCCACAGATACGCAGTATTTT
>TRBJ1-3|TRBV30|-|-
CAWTPGHGNTIYF
TGTGCCTGGACCCCGGGACACGGAAACACCATATATTTT
>TRBJ2-1|TRBV9|-|-
CASSSKWDEQFF
TGTGCCAGCAGTTCTAAGTGGGATGAGCAGTTCTTC
>TRBJ1-6|TRBV6-5|-|-
CASSYQSSYNSPLHF
TGTGCCAGCAGTTACCAGAGCTCCTATAATTCACCCCTCCACTTT